These 12 T cell receptor beta chains came from one sample sequenced in a study of T cells in tuberculosis. Sequencing used immunoSEQ multiplex PCR; TCRdb keeps in-frame clones, though not all of them. The sample has tens of thousands of clones; approximately 92% are singletons. The sequenced sample was PBMCs. The origin of the receptors is a donor aged 10 to 29 with latent tuberculosis or without tuberculosis infection. Some clones in this sample may be carry-over from other donors' samples.

This clone is a singleton in its sample. The genes are TRBV7-9 and TRBJ1-1, with 9 bases fitting TRBD1. Trimming cost V 5 bases and J 5 bases; bases outside gene matches: 9. This CDR3 region has 15 residues. The germline V gene has CDR1 SEHNR and CDR2 FQNEAQ (reference sequence). The CDR3 protein is CASSHKQGAGTEAFF. The CDR3 DNA reads as TGTGCCAGCAGCCATAAACAGGGGGCAGGGACTGAAGCTTTCTTT.

The chain is built from TRBV27 and TRBJ2-7; 7 nucleotides align to TRBD1. In germline, CDR1 is MNHEY, CDR2 SMNVEV (reference sequence). V lost 4 bases, J lost 5 bases, and 11 bases stayed unmatched. This CDR3 contains 15 residues. CDR3 DNA sequence: TGTGCCAGCAGTTCCGGACAGGTCATAATGGACGAGCAGTACTTC. Residues: CASSSGQVIMDEQYF.

A single count supports this clone. The chain employs TRBV6-6 and TRBJ2-7, with 7 bases identical to TRBD1. Germline-derived CDR1 and CDR2 are MNHNY and SVGAGI (reference sequence). CDR3 size: 13 residues. V dropped 5 bases and J dropped 3; count of bases not matched to a gene: 4. CDR3 sequence (DNA): TGTGCCAGCAGTCGACAGGGACGCTACGAGCAGTACTTC. Protein sequence: CASSRQGRYEQYF.

This clone was recorded once. The J gene is TRBJ2-3, the V gene TRBV6-5; D is ambiguous. The CDR3 is 11 amino acids. The germline V and J ends were trimmed by 4 bases and 5 bases, with 4 bases remaining between them. Germline values: CDR1 MNHEY, CDR2 SVGAGI. CDR3 bases: TGTGCCAGCAGTTTGCGAGATACGCAGTATTTT. This sequence encodes CASSLRDTQYF.

The chain is built from TRBV30 and TRBJ1-2, with D possibly matching TRBD1 (5 bases). The CDR3 covers 10 residues. Trimming stripped 8 bases from V and 8 bases from J, with 12 bases between. CDR1 is GTSNPN and CDR2 is SVGIG in the germline V gene (reference sequence). The CDR3 sequence: CALRRGGYTF. CDR3 DNA sequence: TGTGCCCTTCGGAGGGGCGGCTACACCTTC.

The V and J genes are TRBV19 and TRBJ2-6, with a possible D match to TRBD1 (5 bases). Germline V CDR1 and CDR2: LNHDA, SQIVND (reference sequence). The V gene lost 9 bases and the J gene lost 1 base, with 7 bases spanning the gap. The CDR3 is 13 amino acids. CDR3 DNA sequence: TGTGCCAGCCGGACATCTGGGGCCAACGTCCTGACTTTC. This sequence encodes CASRTSGANVLTF.

This chain joins TRBV11-2 and TRBJ2-7, with 10 bases identical to TRBD2. The germline CDR1 and CDR2 sequences are SGHAT and FQNNGV. The ends lost 7 bases at V and 0 bases at J; junction bases unmatched: 6. The CDR3 has 15 residues. DNA of the CDR3: TGTGCCAGCACCCCAGCGGGAGGGAGCTCCTACGAGCAGTACTTC. It yields the protein CASTPAGGSSYEQYF.

V usage is TRBV2 and J usage is TRBJ2-7; no reliable D call. The germline gives CDR1 SNHLY, CDR2 FYNNEI. Trimming removed 2 bases at V and 5 bases at J, with 10 bases between. The CDR3 totals 13 residues. Here the CDR3 reads CASSETLIDEQYF. DNA of the CDR3: TGTGCCAGCAGTGAAACCCTCATAGACGAGCAGTACTTC.

The chain is built from TRBV29-1 and TRBJ1-3; perhaps TRBD1 as D (6 bases). V was trimmed by 5 bases and J by 0 bases, leaving 11 bases between them. This CDR3 has 14 amino acids. Germline-derived CDR1 and CDR2 are SQVTM and ANQGSEA. The CDR3 DNA sequence: TGCAGCGTTACGGGGGGCCACTCTGGAAACACCATATATTTT. Its protein product is CSVTGGHSGNTIYF.

CDR3 DNA sequence: TGTGCCAGCAGCGTAGAGGGCGGGAGGATCAATGAGCAGTTCTTC. This gives the protein CASSVEGGRINEQFF. The chain joins TRBV7-3 to TRBJ2-1, with 8 bases identical to TRBD2. Germline V gene sequence: CDR1 SGHTA, CDR2 FQGTGA. The CDR3 contains 15 residues. V was pared by 5 bases and J by 6 bases, with 9 bases of the junction left unmatched. The full variable domain, in which reference TRBV7-3 and TRBJ2-1 provide the parts outside the CDR3, is GAGVSQTPSNKVTEKGKYVELRCDPISGHTALYWYRQSLGQGPEFLIYFQGTGAADDSGLPNDRFFAVRPEGSVSTLKIQRTERGDSAVYLCASSVEGGRINEQFFGPGTRLTVL.

The CDR3 sequence: CSVEGQSYTGEYF. DNA for the CDR3: TGCAGCGTTGAGGGACAGTCCTATACAGGGGAGTACTTC. V and J are TRBV29-1 and TRBJ2-7, with TRBD1 identical over 7 bases. The V segment lost 3 bases and the J segment 11 bases; nucleotides outside the gene matches: 13. The V gene's germline CDR1 is SQVTM and CDR2 ANQGSEA. This CDR3 contains 13 residues.

This sequence joins TRBV6-6 and TRBJ1-3; TRBD1 matches at 9 bases. J gave up 2 bases and V 4 bases, and 6 bases lay outside the gene matches. The CDR3 consists of 16 residues. Per germline, CDR1 MNHNY and CDR2 SVGAGI (reference sequence). The CDR3 DNA reads as TGTGCCAGCAGTTTCACGGGACAGGGTACTGGAAACACCATATATTTT. It translates to CASSFTGQGTGNTIYF.